What follows describes a single T cell receptor (beta chain). Its antigen remains unidentified. No base quality values were provided; no much bigger clone lies one nucleotide off. Here V drops 1 base and J drops 11 bases, and the junction holds 10 bases not matched to any gene. The CDR3 has 15 amino acids, counting the end cysteine and phenylalanine. Kept here is only the CDR3 DNA, which spans 45 bases and is read in frame from base 1. The germline V gene (reference sequence) specifies SEHNR as CDR1 and FQNEAQ as CDR2. The record originates from a study of blood T cell repertoires in COVID-19 (dated by TCRdb to the early 2020s). At the level of the whole study: Samples covering the acute and convalescent phases of COVID-19 were provided by collaborators in the United States, Italy and Spain. Samples came from the ongoing ImmuneRACE study (first 160 participants) plus 1,254 subjects from 6 global collaborators. The prospective study material was composed of cDNA or gDNA derived from T cells, B-cell-depleted T cells, or PBMCs. The repertoires were released in a freely available public database meant as a resource for research on the immune response to SARS-CoV-2. Nearly every sample came with metadata listing a de-identified subject ID, COVID-19 status, age in years and sex. Where available, HLA class I and class II types were obtained from metadata supplied by the sample provider rather than from assay-based typing. The dataset comprised deeply sampled blood TCRbeta repertoires from subjects exposed to, actively infected with, or recovered from COVID-19. What the study reported, not specific to this receptor: Clinical and demographic metadata were provided uncurated, with the amount varying by source and participant.

Participants in the prospective study were aged about 18 to 90 years, lived in 20 to 25 United States geographic areas, and enrolled through a virtual design. To assign participants to cohorts, the prospective study relied on clinical history that participants themselves reported in a screening survey and a study questionnaire. For ImmuneRACE Cohort 3, a participant was defined as recovered based on two consecutive negative NP/OP PCR tests, clearance by a healthcare professional, or resolution of symptoms. In the prospective study, mobile phlebotomists collected whole blood, serum and a nasopharyngeal or oropharyngeal swab from each participant. Prospective study participants could optionally give additional blood draws and questionnaires over an approximately two-month period. Before DNA extraction, blood samples from the prospective study were shipped at room temperature or frozen. The immunoSEQ Assay, a bias-controlled multiplex PCR, was used to amplify TCRbeta CDR3 regions from genomic DNA. The original methods were these. The number of nucleated cells in each sample was estimated by amplification of reference gene primers within the assay. To quantify the absolute abundance of each unique TCRbeta CDR3 rearrangement, sequence reads were collapsed and filtered. Productive Simpson clonality was computed per sample as the square root of Simpson's diversity index over productive rearrangements. TCRdb limited this immuneACCESS table to in-frame rearrangements with V and J called. A share of clones is missing; checked studies link under half to unresolved V genes, and the rest is unexplained. V, J and clone size were drawn from that table, and D and trimming were deduced from the DNA. For this sample there are under 450,000 clones; roughly 87% appear just once. The ten largest clones capture approximately 5% of the sample.

Sequencing was performed on PBMCs or T cells enriched from blood (not recorded which). The origin of this receptor is a woman aged 45 to 65 who had recovered from COVID-19. This sequence uses TRBV7-9 and TRBJ1-1; TRBD1 matches 10 bases in the middle. CDR3 region: CASSLEVEVGQGAFF. The nucleotide sequence is given as TGTGCCAGCAGCTTAGAAGTTGAAGTGGGACAGGGGGCTTTCTTT.